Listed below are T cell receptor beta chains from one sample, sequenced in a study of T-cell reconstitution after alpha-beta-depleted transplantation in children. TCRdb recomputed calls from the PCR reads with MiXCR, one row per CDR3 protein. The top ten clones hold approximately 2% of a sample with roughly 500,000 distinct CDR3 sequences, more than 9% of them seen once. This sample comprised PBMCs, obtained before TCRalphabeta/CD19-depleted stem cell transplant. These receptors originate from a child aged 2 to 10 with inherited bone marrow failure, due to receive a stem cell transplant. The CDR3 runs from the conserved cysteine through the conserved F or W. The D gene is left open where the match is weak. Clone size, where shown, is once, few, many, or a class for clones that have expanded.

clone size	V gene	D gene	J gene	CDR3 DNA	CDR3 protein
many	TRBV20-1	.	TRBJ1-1	TGCAGTGCTACAGACACGAACACTGAAGCTTTCTTT	CSATDTNTEAFF
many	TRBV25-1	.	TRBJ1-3	TGTGCCAGCAGTGAATCGGGGGCCTTCTCTGGAAACACCATATATTTT	CASSESGAFSGNTIYF
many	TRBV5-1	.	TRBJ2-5	TGCGCCAGCAGCTTCGGGGACGGCGCGGGGGAGACCCAGTACTTC	CASSFGDGAGETQYF
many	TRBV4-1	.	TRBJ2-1	TGCGCCAGCAGCCTCGTCGGGCCCCACTCTTACAATGAGCAGTTCTTC	CASSLVGPHSYNEQFF
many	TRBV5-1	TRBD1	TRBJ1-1	TGCGCCAGCAGCTGGGACCCGCAGGGGGTTAGGACTGAAGCTTTCTTT	CASSWDPQGVRTEAFF
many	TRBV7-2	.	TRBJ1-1	TGTGCCAGCAGCCCCGTAAGTGTGAACACTGAAGCTTTCTTT	CASSPVSVNTEAFF
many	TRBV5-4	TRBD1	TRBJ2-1	TGTGCCAGCAGCTTGCCGGGACAGGGATACAATGAGCAGTTCTTC	CASSLPGQGYNEQFF
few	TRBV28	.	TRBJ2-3	TGTGCCAGCAGTTTCCCTCAGCAGGGGAAGAGCACAGATACGCAGTATTTT	CASSFPQQGKSTDTQYF
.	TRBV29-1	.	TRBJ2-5	TGCAGCGTTGAAGGCGGACTACCACAAGAGACCCAGTACTTC	CSVEGGLPQETQYF
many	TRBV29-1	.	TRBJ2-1	TGCAGCGTTGAGCAGGGTTTTCAGTTCTTC	CSVEQGFQFF
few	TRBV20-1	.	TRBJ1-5	TGCAGTGTTCCCCTCAACAGAGAATTTAGCAATCAGCCCCAGCATTTT	CSVPLNREFSNQPQHF
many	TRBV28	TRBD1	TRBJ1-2	TGTGCCAGCAGTCCTACAGGGGCGTCCTATGGCTACACCTTC	CASSPTGASYGYTF
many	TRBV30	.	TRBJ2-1	TGTGCCTGGAGCGACTTTCCCTACAATGAGCAGTTCTTC	CAWSDFPYNEQFF
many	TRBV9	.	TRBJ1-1	TGTGCCAGCAGCCCCGGTCCGGGTTGGGACACTGAAGCTTTCTTT	CASSPGPGWDTEAFF